Listed below are T cell receptor beta chains from one sample, sequenced in a study of technical replicates of blood from a few donors. The data were produced by immunoSEQ multiplex PCR, yet TCRdb's version contains in-frame clones alone and is incomplete. The table has tens of thousands of clones, over 75% seen once; the top ten hold about 4.5%. Sequencing was performed on PBMCs. Receptors originate from a human donor in good health. Some clones in this sample may be carry-over from other donors' samples. The CDR3 runs from the conserved cysteine through the conserved F or W. A D gene is named only where the DNA matches it firmly. Rows give clone size only sometimes, using once, few, many, or a class for an expanded clone.

j_call | v_call | clone_size | d_call | cdr3_nt | cdr3_aa
TRBJ1-5 | TRBV5-5 | once | . | TGTGCCAGCAGCCCCTCGTATTGGGGGGGCAGGAGCAATCAGCCCCAGCATTTT | CASSPSYWGGRSNQPQHF
TRBJ2-1 | TRBV10-3 | . | TRBD1 | TGTGCCAAAGCCCGGGACAGGGACAATGAGCAGTTCTTC | CAKARDRDNEQFF
TRBJ1-2 | TRBV2 | . | . | TGTGCCAGCAGAAAGGACAGAGGGAAAGGGTATGGCTACACCTTC | CASRKDRGKGYGYTF
TRBJ2-3 | TRBV5-1 | . | . | TGCGCCAGCAGCCAGGGACTCACAGATACGCAGTATTTT | CASSQGLTDTQYF
TRBJ2-5 | TRBV5-1 | . | TRBD2 | TGCGCCAGCACCCCGGGGGGGGAGACCCAGTACTTC | CASTPGGETQYF
TRBJ2-7 | TRBV7-9 | . | TRBD2 | TGTGCCAGCAGCTGGACTAGCGGGGGAAACTACGAGCAGTACTTC | CASSWTSGGNYEQYF
TRBJ2-1 | TRBV4-2 | . | TRBD1 | TGTGCCAGCAGCCTGGACAGGGGCGATGAGCAGTTCTTC | CASSLDRGDEQFF
TRBJ1-1 | TRBV11-2 | . | . | TGTGCCAGCAGCTTAGATCTACTAGAAGGGACTGAAGCTTTCTTT | CASSLDLLEGTEAFF
TRBJ2-1 | TRBV11-1 | . | . | TGTGCCAGCAGCTTAGAACCGGTTTACAATGAGCAGTTCTTC | CASSLEPVYNEQFF
TRBJ1-4 | TRBV10-3 | . | TRBD1 | TGTGCCATCCGCAGGGGGACAGATGAAAAACTGTTTTTT | CAIRRGTDEKLFF
TRBJ1-1 | TRBV6-4 | . | TRBD1 | TGTGCCAGCAGGGGGACAGGGAACACTGAAGCTTTCTTT | CASRGTGNTEAFF
TRBJ1-2 | TRBV11-2 | . | . | TGTGCCAGCAGCCCACTGACAATGAACTATGGCTACACCTTC | CASSPLTMNYGYTF
TRBJ2-7 | TRBV29-1 | . | . | TGCAGCGTTGTGGTCGTGGGGGGATTAACCACCTACGAGCAGTACTTC | CSVVVVGGLTTYEQYF
TRBJ2-4 | TRBV7-9 | . | . | TGTGCCAGCAGCAAGGAAGGGGCCAGGGGAAACATTCAGTACTTC | CASSKEGARGNIQYF
TRBJ2-3 | TRBV7-3 | . | . | TGTGCCAGCAGCTTATTTGGGCAACGCACAGATACGCAGTATTTT | CASSLFGQRTDTQYF
TRBJ1-6 | TRBV14 | . | TRBD1 | TGTGCCAGCAGCTGGACAGGGGGCAATTCACCCCTCCACTTT | CASSWTGGNSPLHF
TRBJ2-3 | TRBV4-1 | . | TRBD2 | TGCGCCAGCAGCCAGCCCGGGACTAGCGCAGATACGCAGTATTTT | CASSQPGTSADTQYF
TRBJ1-1 | TRBV7-9 | . | . | TGTGCCAGCGCCCTGTCAGCGAACACTGAGGCTTTCTTT | CASALSANTEAFF
TRBJ1-5 | TRBV4-2 | . | . | TGTGCCAGCAGCCAAGATGGTGCAGGGCATCAGCCCCAGCATTTT | CASSQDGAGHQPQHF
TRBJ1-5 | TRBV5-6 | . | . | TGTGCCAGCAGCTTTAGACCCAGGCAGGGAAATCAGCCCCAGCATTTT | CASSFRPRQGNQPQHF
TRBJ1-2 | TRBV30 | . | TRBD1 | TGTGCCTGGAACAGGGGAACCTATGGCTACACCTTC | CAWNRGTYGYTF
TRBJ1-1 | TRBV5-4 | . | . | TGTGCCAGCAGCCATGGTGGGGCGGGGGGGTTGGACACTGAAGCTTTCTTT | CASSHGGAGGLDTEAFF
TRBJ1-1 | TRBV14 | . | TRBD1 | TGTGCCAGCAGCCCCCCTGGGACAGGGGAAACTGAAGCTTTCTTT | CASSPPGTGETEAFF
TRBJ2-1 | TRBV6-6 | . | TRBD2 | TGTGCCAGCAGTTACCCGGCGGGGGGGCCGATTGAGCAGTTCTTC | CASSYPAGGPIEQFF
TRBJ2-1 | TRBV15 | once | TRBD2 | TGTGCCACCAGCAGAGTCATGTCCACTAGCGGGAATGAGCAGTTCTTC | CATSRVMSTSGNEQFF
TRBJ2-5 | TRBV5-1 | . | . | TGCGCCAGCAGCTTGGAGCCGGGGAGGCAAGAGACCCAGTACTTC | CASSLEPGRQETQYF
TRBJ1-2 | TRBV6-5 | . | . | TGTGCCAGCAGTTACGGGGAGGGGGGTGCTGGCTACACCTTC | CASSYGEGGAGYTF
TRBJ2-1 | TRBV7-9 | . | . | TGTGCCAGCAGCTTAGGGAGCTCCTACAATGAGCAGTTCTTC | CASSLGSSYNEQFF
TRBJ2-2 | TRBV5-1 | . | . | TGCGCCAGCAGCTTGGCCTTCGGGGAGCTGTTTTTT | CASSLAFGELFF
TRBJ2-7 | TRBV2 | . | TRBD2 | TGTGCCAGCACAAGGACGGTTTTCGGGAGGTCCTACGAGCAGTACTTC | CASTRTVFGRSYEQYF
TRBJ2-4 | TRBV7-9 | . | . | TGTGCCAGCAGCCCGTGGGGGGTAAATCTAGCCAAAAACATTCAGTACTTC | CASSPWGVNLAKNIQYF
TRBJ1-2 | TRBV5-1 | once | TRBD1 | TGCGCCAGCAGCCCTACCGGGGGGGACAGGGGTAACTATGGCTACACCTTC | CASSPTGGDRGNYGYTF
TRBJ2-3 | TRBV7-8 | . | TRBD2 | TGTGCCAGCAGCTCCCGGACTAGCGGGAGTTATTTT | CASSSRTSGSYF
TRBJ2-5 | TRBV11-2 | . | TRBD2 | TGTGCCAGCAGCTTGGGGGAAGCGGGGGGACAAGAGACCCAGTACTTC | CASSLGEAGGQETQYF
TRBJ2-7 | TRBV7-2 | once | TRBD1 | TGTGCCAGCAGCGAGGGACAGGGTGGCTACGAGCAGTACTTC | CASSEGQGGYEQYF
TRBJ2-7 | TRBV5-1 | . | . | TGCGCCAGCAGCTTACAGGGCCCACCCTACGAGCAGTACTTC | CASSLQGPPYEQYF
TRBJ1-2 | TRBV9 | . | . | TGTGCCAGCAGCGACAGGGTTGCTGGCTACACCTTC | CASSDRVAGYTF
TRBJ2-7 | TRBV2 | . | TRBD2 | TGTGCCAGCTCGCCTAATATACCCGGGACTAGCTTGTCCTACGAGCAGTACTTC | CASSPNIPGTSLSYEQYF
TRBJ2-3 | TRBV5-1 | few | . | TGCGCCAGCAGCTTGGGGGGACCTAGCGTAGGTACAGATACGCAGTATTTT | CASSLGGPSVGTDTQYF
TRBJ1-1 | TRBV5-1 | . | . | TGCGCCAGCGCGGGCGGGGTGGGCACTGAAGCTTTCTTT | CASAGGVGTEAFF
TRBJ2-2 | TRBV19 | . | TRBD2 | TGTGCCAGTACCGCAACCGGGAGGCACGGGGAGCTGTTTTTT | CASTATGRHGELFF
TRBJ1-2 | TRBV4-2 | . | . | TGTGCCAGCAGCCAAGGTGAGGCGGCAGACTATGGCTACACCTTC | CASSQGEAADYGYTF
TRBJ2-2 | TRBV2 | . | . | TGTGCCAGCAGTGACTTCGGGGTGGCCGGGGAGCTGTTTTTT | CASSDFGVAGELFF
TRBJ2-1 | TRBV5-1 | . | TRBD2 | TGCGCCAGCAGCCCGGGGCCCGGGGGGGACAACAATGAGCAGTTCTTC | CASSPGPGGDNNEQFF
TRBJ1-5 | TRBV6-1 | . | . | TGTGCCAGCAACAGGGAGATAGGTCAGCCCCAGCATTTT | CASNREIGQPQHF
TRBJ2-2 | TRBV5-4 | . | . | TGTGCCAGCAGCTTTCGCACCGGGGAGCTGTTTTTT | CASSFRTGELFF
TRBJ2-5 | TRBV5-1 | . | TRBD1 | TGCGCCAGCAGCTTAGCGGACAGGGGGCGCGTAGAGACCCAGTACTTC | CASSLADRGRVETQYF
TRBJ1-5 | TRBV30 | few | TRBD1 | TGTGCCTGGAGTCTGGGGACAGGGGGCCAGCCCCAGCATTTT | CAWSLGTGGQPQHF
TRBJ2-1 | TRBV7-6 | . | TRBD2 | TGTGCCAGCAGCTTCCCTAGGCGGGAGGGAGGAAATGAGCAGTTCTTC | CASSFPRREGGNEQFF
TRBJ1-2 | TRBV2 | . | TRBD1 | TGTGCCAGCAGTGAAGGGGGACAGGGCTACTATGGCTACACCTTC | CASSEGGQGYYGYTF